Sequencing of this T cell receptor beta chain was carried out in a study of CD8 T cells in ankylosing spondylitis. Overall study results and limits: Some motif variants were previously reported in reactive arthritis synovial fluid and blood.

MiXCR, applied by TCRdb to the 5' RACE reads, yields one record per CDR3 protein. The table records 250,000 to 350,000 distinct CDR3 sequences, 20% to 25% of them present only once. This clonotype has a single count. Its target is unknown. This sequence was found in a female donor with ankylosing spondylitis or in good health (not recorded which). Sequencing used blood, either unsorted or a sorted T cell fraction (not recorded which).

Here the CDR3 reads CASSINGPGANVLTF. CDR3 nucleotides: TGTGCCAGTAGTATAAACGGGCCTGGGGCCAACGTCCTGACTTTC. V and J are TRBV19 and TRBJ2-6; D is unclear. The CDR3 totals 15 residues. Trimming left V 2 bases short and J 2 bases short, with 7 bases between. CDR1 and CDR2 (germline): LNHDA, SQIVND (reference sequence).